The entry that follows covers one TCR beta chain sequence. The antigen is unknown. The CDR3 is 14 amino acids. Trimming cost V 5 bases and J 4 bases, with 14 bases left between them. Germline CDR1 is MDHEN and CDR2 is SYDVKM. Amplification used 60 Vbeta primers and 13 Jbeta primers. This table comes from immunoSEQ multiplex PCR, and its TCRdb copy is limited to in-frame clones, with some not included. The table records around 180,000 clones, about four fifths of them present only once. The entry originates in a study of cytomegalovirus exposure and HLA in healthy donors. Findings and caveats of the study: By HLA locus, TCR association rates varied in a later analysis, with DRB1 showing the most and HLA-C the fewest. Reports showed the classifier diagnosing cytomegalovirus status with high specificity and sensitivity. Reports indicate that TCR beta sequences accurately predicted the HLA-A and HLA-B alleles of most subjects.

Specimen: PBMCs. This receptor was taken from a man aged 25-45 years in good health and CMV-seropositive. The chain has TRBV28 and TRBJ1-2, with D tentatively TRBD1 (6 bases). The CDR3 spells CASSPRTALYGYTF. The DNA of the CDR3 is TGTGCCAGCAGTCCTCGGACAGCCCTCTATGGCTACACCTTC.